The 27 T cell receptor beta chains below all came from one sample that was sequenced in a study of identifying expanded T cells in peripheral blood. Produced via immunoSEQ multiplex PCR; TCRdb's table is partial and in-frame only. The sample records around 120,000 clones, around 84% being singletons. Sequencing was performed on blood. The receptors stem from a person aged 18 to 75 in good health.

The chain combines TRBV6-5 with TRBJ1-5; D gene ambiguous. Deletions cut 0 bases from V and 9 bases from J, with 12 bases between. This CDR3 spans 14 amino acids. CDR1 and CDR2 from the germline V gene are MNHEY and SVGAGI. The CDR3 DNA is TGTGCCAGCAGTTACTCGGGTAGGGATCGGCCCCAGCATTTT. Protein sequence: CASSYSGRDRPQHF.

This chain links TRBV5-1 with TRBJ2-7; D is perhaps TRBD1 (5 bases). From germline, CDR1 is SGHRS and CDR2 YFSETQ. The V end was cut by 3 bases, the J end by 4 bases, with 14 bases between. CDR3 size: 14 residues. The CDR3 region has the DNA TGCGCCAGCAGCTCCACCGACAGACTTTACGAGCAGTACTTC. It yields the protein CASSSTDRLYEQYF. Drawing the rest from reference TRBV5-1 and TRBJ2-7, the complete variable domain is KAGVTQTPRYLIKTRGQQVTLSCSPISGHRSVSWYQQTPGQGLQFLFEYFSETQRNKGNFPGRFSGRQFSNSRSEMNVSTLELGDSALYLCASSSTDRLYEQYFGPGTRLTVT.

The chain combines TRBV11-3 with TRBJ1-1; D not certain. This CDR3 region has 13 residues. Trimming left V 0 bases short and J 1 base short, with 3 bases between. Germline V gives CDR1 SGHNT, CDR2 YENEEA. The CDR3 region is CASSLEQNTEAFF. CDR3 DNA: TGTGCCAGCAGCTTAGAACAGAACACTGAAGCTTTCTTT.

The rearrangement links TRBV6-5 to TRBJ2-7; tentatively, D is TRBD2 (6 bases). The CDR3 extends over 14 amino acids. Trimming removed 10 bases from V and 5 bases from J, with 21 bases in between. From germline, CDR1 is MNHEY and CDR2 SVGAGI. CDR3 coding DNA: TGTGCCACCCGGGAGACAGAACCTCAGGACGAGCAGTACTTC. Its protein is CATRETEPQDEQYF.

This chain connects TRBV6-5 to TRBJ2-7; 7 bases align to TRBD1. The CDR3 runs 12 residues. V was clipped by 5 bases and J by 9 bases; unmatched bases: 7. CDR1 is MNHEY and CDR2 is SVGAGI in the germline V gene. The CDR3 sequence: CASSRQGGRQYF. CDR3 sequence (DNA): TGTGCCAGCAGTCGACAGGGTGGCCGGCAGTACTTC.

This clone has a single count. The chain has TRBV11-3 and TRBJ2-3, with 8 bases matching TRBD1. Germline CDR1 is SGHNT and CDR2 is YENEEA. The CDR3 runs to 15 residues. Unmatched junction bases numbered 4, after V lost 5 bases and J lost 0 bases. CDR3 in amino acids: CASSPGQGSTDTQYF. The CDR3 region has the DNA TGTGCCAGCAGCCCAGGACAGGGAAGCACAGATACGCAGTATTTT.

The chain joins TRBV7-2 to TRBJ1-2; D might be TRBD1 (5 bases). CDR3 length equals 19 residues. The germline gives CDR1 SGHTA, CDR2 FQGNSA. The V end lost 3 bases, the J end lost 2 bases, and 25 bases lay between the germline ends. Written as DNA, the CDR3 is TGTGCCAGCAGCTTCCCAGGGTTAAGTCCAGCACTAACCAACTATGGCTACACCTTC. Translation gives CASSFPGLSPALTNYGYTF.

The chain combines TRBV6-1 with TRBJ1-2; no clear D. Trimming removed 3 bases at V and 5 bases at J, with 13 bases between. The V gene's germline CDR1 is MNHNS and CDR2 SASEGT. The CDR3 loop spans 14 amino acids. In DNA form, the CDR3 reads TGTGCCAGCAGTGACCCCCTCCCCGTTTATGGCTACACCTTC. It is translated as CASSDPLPVYGYTF.

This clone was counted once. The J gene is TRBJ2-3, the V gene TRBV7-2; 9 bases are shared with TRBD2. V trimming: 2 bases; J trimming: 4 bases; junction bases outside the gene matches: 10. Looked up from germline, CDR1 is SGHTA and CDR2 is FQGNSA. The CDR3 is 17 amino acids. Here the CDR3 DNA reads TGTGCCAGCAGCTTAAAAGGCGGGGGGGCCGGCGCAGATACGCAGTATTTT. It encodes CASSLKGGGAGADTQYF. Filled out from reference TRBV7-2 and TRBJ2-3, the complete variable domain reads GAGVSQSPSNKVTEKGKDVELRCDPISGHTALYWYRQSLGQGLEFLIYFQGNSAPDKSGLPSDRFSAERTGGSVSTLTIQRTQQEDSAVYLCASSLKGGGAGADTQYFGPGTRLTVL.

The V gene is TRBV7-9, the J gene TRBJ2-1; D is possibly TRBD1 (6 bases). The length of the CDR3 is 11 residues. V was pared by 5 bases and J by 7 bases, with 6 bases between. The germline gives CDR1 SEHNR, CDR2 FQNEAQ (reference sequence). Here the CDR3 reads CASSRGNEQFF. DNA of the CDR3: TGTGCCAGCAGCAGGGGGAATGAGCAGTTCTTC.

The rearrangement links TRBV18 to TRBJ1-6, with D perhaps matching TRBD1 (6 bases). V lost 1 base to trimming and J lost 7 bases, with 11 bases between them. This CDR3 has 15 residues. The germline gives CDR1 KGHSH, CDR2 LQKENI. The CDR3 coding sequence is TGTGCCAGCTCACCACTACAGGGTGACAATTCACCCCTCCACTTT. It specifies CASSPLQGDNSPLHF.

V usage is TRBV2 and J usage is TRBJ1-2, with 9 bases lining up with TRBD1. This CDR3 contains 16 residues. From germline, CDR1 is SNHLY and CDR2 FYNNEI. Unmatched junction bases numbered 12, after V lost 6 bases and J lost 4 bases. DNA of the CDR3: TGTGCCAGCAGGCCACCGGTTGGACAGGGGCGCTATGGCTACACCTTC. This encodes CASRPPVGQGRYGYTF.

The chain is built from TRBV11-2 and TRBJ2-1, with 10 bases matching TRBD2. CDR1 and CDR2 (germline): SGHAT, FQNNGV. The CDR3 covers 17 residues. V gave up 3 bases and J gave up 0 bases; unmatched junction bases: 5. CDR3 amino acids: CASSFYASGSSYNEQFF. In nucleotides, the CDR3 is TGTGCCAGCAGCTTTTATGCTAGCGGGAGCTCCTACAATGAGCAGTTCTTC.

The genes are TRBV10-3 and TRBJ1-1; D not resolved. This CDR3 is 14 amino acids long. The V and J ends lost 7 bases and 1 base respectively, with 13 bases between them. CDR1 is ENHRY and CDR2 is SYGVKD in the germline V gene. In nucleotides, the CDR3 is TGTGCCATCAAGATGAGAGCGGAGAACACTGAAGCTTTCTTT. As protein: CAIKMRAENTEAFF.

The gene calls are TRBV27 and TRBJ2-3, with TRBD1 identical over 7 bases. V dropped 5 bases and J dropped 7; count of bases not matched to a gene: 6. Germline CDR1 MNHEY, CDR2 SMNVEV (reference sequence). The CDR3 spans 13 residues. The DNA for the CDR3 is TGTGCCAGCAGTCCCCGGGACAGATATACGCAGTATTTT. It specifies CASSPRDRYTQYF.

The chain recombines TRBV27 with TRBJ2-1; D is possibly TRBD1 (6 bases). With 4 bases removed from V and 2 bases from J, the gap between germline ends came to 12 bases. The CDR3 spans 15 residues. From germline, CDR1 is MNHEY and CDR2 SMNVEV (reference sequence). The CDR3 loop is CASSSGQYTYNEQFF. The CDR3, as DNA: TGTGCCAGCAGTTCAGGACAGTACACCTACAATGAGCAGTTCTTC.

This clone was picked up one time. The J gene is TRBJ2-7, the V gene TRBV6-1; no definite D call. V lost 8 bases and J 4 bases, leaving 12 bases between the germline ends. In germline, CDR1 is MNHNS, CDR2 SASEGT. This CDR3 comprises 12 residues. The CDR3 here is CASCLLGYEQYF. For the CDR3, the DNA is TGTGCCAGCTGCCTCCTTGGGTACGAGCAGTACTTC.

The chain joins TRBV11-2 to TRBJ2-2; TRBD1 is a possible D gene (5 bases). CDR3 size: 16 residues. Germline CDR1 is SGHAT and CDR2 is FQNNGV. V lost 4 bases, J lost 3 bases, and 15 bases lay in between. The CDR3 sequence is CASSSVRQGYTGELFF. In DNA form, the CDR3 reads TGTGCCAGCAGCTCAGTCCGTCAGGGCTACACCGGGGAGCTGTTTTTT.

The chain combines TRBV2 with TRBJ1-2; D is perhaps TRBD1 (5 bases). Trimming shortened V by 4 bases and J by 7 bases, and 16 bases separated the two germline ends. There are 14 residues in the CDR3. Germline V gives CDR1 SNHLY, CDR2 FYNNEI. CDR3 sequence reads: CASSVAGLAAGYTF. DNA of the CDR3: TGTGCCAGCAGTGTTGCAGGGTTAGCAGCTGGCTACACCTTC.

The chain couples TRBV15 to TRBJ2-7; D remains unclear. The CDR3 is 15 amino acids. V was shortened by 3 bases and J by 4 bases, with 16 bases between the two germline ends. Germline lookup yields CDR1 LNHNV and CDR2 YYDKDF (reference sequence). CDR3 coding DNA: TGTGCCACCAGCAGGGGCTCCATGACGGTGTACGAGCAGTACTTC. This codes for CATSRGSMTVYEQYF.

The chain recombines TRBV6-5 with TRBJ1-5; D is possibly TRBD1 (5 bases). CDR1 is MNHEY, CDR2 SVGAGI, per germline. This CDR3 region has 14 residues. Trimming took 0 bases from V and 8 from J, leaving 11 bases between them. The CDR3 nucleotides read TGTGCCAGCAGTTACTCGATGTCAGGGAAGCCCCAGCATTTT. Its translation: CASSYSMSGKPQHF.

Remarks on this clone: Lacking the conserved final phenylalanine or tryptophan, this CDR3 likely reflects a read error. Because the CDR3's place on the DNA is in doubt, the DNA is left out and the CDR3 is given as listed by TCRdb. The CDR3 loop is CASSSQGLRLDLL. The chain joins TRBV6-1 to TRBJ1-1; TRBD1, the table's D call, lacks a check against the DNA. The germline CDR1 and CDR2 sequences are MNHNS and SASEGT. With termini counted, the CDR3 has 13 amino acids.

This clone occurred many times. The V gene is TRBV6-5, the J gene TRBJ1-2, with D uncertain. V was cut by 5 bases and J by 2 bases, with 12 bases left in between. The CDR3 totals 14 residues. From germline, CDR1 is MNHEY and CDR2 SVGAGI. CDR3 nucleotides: TGTGCCAGCAGTAGGGAACGACGGAACTATGGCTACACCTTC. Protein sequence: CASSRERRNYGYTF.

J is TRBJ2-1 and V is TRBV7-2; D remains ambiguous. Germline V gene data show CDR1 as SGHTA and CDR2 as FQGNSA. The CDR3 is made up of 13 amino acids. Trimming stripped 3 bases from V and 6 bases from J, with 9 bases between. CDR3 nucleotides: TGTGCCAGCAGCTTTCTCTCGGCCAATGAGCAGTTCTTC. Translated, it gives CASSFLSANEQFF.

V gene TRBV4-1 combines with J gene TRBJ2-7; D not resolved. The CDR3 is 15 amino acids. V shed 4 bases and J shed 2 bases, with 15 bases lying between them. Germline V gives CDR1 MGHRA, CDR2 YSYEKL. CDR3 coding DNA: TGCGCCAGCAGCCCAAATTTGGGTCCCACCTACGAGCAGTACTTC. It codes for CASSPNLGPTYEQYF.

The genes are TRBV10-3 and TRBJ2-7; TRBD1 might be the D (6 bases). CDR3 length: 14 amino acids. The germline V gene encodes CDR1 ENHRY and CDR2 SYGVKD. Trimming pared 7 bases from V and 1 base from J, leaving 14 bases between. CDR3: CAIKSGQTSYEQYF. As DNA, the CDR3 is TGTGCCATCAAATCCGGACAGACGTCCTACGAGCAGTACTTC.

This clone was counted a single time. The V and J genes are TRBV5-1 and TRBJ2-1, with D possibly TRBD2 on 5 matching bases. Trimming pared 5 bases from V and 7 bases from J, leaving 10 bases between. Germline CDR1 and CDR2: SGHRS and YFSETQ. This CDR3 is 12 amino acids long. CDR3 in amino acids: CASRRVGNEQFF. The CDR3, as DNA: TGCGCCAGCAGGAGGGTGGGAAATGAGCAGTTCTTC.